This T cell receptor beta chain was captured in a study of graft-versus-host responses after intestinal transplantation. Study as a whole: Among the recipients, all got anti-thymocyte globulin induction and then tacrolimus and steroids for roughly three years. General observations from the study: Ileal or blood samples showed some GvH clones first, and such clones were also found in recipient marrow.

Deletions cut 4 bases from V and 4 bases from J, with 10 bases between. CDR3 length: 12 residues. The V gene's germline CDR1 is GTSNPN and CDR2 SVGIG (reference sequence). Sequencing was performed with immunoSEQ multiplex PCR; in TCRdb, only in-frame clones are kept and a portion is missing. The sample includes tens of thousands of clones, about 91% of them seen just once. This clone has a single count. Its matching antigen is unknown. The sequencing used PBMCs, collected 65 to 70 days after intestinal transplantation. This receptor was identified in a human patient who received an intestinal transplant, so some T cells may come from the graft donor. V usage is TRBV30 and J usage is TRBJ1-2; D gene uncertain. The CDR3 loop reads CAWKGGSYGYTF. CDR3 bases: TGTGCCTGGAAAGGCGGCAGCTATGGCTACACCTTC.